This T cell receptor (beta chain) was obtained from a study of immune characteristics of hereditary and idiopathic chronic pancreatitis. About the study as a whole: The study examined local immune cells and TCRbeta repertoires in the pancreas in hereditary and idiopathic chronic pancreatitis, using control pancreases from organ donors for comparison. TCRbeta sequencing was performed on a few control pancreases, roughly seven hereditary chronic pancreatitis pancreases and roughly 6 idiopathic chronic pancreatitis pancreases. The gDNA-based approach was chosen because it involved minimal in vitro experimental manipulation of pancreas-infiltrating T cells. Study-wide findings and limitations: Chronic pancreatitis caused by alcohol use was excluded from the study. Numbers of productive TCR rearrangements correlated positively with disease severity scores among under 15 chronic pancreatitis patients. Vbeta-Jbeta gene family usage, including TRBV10, TRBV19, TRBV23 and TRBV5, differed between hereditary and idiopathic chronic pancreatitis. Because patient tissue could be obtained only at the time of TPIAT, differences in disease duration may have affected the immune findings. Significantly increased TCRbeta repertoire diversity and reduced clonality were observed in both chronic pancreatitis groups relative to controls.

In regard to this clone: Its antigen has not been determined. No base quality information exists; no much larger clone differs at one position.

Library preparation employed the immunoSEQ multiplex PCR assay. The TCRbeta CDR3 region and neighboring sequences were amplified from pancreatic genomic DNA and then sequenced. Regarding the original processing steps: Repertoire diversity was measured as a mean normalized Shannon-Wiener index, alongside productive clonality and productive rearrangement counts. Control and chronic pancreatitis repertoire metrics were compared by means of the nonparametric Mann-Whitney U test. A clonotype counted as shared when its CDR3beta sequence had identical amino acid composition and length across subjects. TCRdb holds this immuneACCESS table with in-frame rearrangements only. Some clones are missing; in checked studies, unresolved V genes explain under half, and the rest has no known cause. V and J calls and clone size are those listed in that table; D and trimming were worked out from the DNA. The sample contains over 12,000 clones, roughly 70% of them found a single time. The biggest ten clones account for 12% to 15% of the sample.

The CDR3 holds 12 amino acids from the cysteine to the phenylalanine. The kept DNA is CDR3 alone, 36 bases in frame from the first base. For CDR1 and CDR2, the germline V gene lists SGHRS and YFSETQ. The junction shows trimming of 0 bases on V and 7 bases on J, plus 8 bases between the germline ends. Patients undergoing total pancreatectomy with islet autotransplantation (TPIAT) were the source of the chronic pancreatitis pancreas tissue. Included chronic pancreatitis patients had no known history of diabetes. Genomic DNA was extracted directly from bulk pancreas tissue, without T cell sorting, for TCRbeta sequencing. At two US centers, pancreas tissues from patients and organ donors were collected on a consecutive basis.

Sequencing used pancreas tissue with hereditary chronic pancreatitis. This clonotype originated in a human donor with chronic pancreatitis. The sequence links TRBV5-1 to TRBJ2-7; D gene: possibly TRBD2, on 5 matching bases. The CDR3 reads as follows: CASSLGTSEQYF. The base sequence is TGCGCCAGCAGCTTGGGGACTTCTGAGCAGTACTTC.